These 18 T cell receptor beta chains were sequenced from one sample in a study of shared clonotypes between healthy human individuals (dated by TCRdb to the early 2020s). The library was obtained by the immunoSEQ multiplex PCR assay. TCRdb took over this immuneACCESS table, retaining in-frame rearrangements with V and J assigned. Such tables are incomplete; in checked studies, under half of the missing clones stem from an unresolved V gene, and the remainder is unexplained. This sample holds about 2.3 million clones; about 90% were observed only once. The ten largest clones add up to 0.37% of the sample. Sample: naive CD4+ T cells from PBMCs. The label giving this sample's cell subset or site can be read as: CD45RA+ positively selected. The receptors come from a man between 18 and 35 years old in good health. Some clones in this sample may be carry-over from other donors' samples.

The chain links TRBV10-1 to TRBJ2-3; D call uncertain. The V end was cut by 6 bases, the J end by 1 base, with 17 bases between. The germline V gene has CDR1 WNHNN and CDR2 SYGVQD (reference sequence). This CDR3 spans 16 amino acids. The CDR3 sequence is CASSRSHPRGTDTQYF. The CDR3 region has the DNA TGCGCCAGCAGCCGATCACATCCACGGGGCACAGATACGCAGTATTTT.

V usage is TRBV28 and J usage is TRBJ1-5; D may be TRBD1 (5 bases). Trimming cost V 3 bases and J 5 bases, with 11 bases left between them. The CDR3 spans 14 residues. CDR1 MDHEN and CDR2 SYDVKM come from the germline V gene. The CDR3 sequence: CASSFPQGYQPQHF. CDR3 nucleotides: TGTGCCAGCAGTTTCCCTCAGGGATATCAGCCCCAGCATTTT.

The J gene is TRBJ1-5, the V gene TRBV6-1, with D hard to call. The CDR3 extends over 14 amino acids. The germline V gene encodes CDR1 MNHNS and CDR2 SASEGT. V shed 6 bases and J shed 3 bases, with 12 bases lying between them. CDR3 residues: CASSLEGSNQPQHF. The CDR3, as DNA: TGTGCCAGCAGCCTGGAGGGTTCCAATCAGCCCCAGCATTTT.

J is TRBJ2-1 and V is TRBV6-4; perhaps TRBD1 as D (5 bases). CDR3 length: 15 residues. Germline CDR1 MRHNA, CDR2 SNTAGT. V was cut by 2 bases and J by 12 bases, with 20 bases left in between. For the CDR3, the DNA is TGTGCCAGCAGTGACCCGGTTGGCACTTCTAGGGGGCAGTTCTTC. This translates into CASSDPVGTSRGQFF.

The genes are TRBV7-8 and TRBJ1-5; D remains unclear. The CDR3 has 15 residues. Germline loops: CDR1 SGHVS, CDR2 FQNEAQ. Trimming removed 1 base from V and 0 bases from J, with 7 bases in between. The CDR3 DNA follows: TGTGCCAGCAGCTTAGTTAGAGATAGCAATCAGCCCCAGCATTTT. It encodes CASSLVRDSNQPQHF.

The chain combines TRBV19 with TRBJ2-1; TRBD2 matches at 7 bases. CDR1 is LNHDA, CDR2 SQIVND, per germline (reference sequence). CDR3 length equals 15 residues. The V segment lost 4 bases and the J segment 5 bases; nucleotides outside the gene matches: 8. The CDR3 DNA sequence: TGTGCCAGTAGTAGAGAGACTAGCATAAACAATGAGCAGTTCTTC. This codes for CASSRETSINNEQFF.

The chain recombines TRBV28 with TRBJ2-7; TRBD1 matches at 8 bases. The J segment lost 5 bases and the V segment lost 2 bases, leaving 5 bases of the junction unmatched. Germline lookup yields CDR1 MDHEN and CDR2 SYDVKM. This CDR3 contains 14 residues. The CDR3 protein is CASSLTGGRNEQYF. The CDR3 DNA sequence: TGTGCCAGCAGTTTAACAGGGGGAAGGAACGAGCAGTACTTC. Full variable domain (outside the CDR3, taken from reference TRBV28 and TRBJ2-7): DVKVTQSSRYLVKRTGEKVFLECVQDMDHENMFWYRQDPGLGLRLIYFSYDVKMKEKGDIPEGYSVSREKKERFSLILESASTNQTSMYLCASSLTGGRNEQYFGPGTRLTVT.

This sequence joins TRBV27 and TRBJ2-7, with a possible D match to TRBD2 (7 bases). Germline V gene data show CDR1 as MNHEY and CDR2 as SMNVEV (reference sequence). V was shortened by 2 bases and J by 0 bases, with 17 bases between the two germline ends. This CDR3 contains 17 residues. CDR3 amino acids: CASSLGGGLAASYEQYF. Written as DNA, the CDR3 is TGTGCCAGCAGTTTAGGGGGGGGGCTAGCGGCCTCCTACGAGCAGTACTTC.

CDR3 DNA: TGTGCCAGCAGCGTAGAACAACTGAACACTGAAGCTTTCTTT. As protein: CASSVEQLNTEAFF. The chain recombines TRBV7-9 with TRBJ1-1, with D uncertain. The CDR3 sequence is 14 residues long. Germline CDR1 and CDR2: SEHNR and FQNEAQ (reference sequence). V lost 5 bases to trimming and J lost 0 bases, with 10 bases between them.

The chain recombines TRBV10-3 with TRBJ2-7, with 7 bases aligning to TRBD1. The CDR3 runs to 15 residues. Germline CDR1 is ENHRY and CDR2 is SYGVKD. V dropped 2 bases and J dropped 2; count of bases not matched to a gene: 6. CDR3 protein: CAISERRTGTYEQYF. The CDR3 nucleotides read TGTGCCATCAGTGAGCGAAGGACAGGAACCTACGAGCAGTACTTC.

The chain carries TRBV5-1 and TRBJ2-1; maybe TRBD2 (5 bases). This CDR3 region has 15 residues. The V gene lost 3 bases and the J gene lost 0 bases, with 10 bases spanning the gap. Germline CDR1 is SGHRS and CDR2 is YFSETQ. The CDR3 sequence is CASSSEAGSYNEQFF. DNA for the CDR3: TGCGCCAGCAGCTCCGAGGCGGGCTCCTACAATGAGCAGTTCTTC.

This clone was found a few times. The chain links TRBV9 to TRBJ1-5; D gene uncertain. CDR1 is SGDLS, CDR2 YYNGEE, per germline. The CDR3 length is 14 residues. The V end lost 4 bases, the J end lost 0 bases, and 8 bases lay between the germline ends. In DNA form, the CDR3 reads TGTGCCAGCAGCCGGACGCATAGCAATCAGCCCCAGCATTTT. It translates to CASSRTHSNQPQHF.

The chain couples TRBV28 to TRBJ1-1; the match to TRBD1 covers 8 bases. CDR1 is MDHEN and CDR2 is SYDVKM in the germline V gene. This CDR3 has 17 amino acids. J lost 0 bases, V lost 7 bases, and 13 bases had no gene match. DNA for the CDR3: TGTGCCAGCATCCCTCCGGCAGGGGGCGACCTGAACACTGAAGCTTTCTTT. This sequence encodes CASIPPAGGDLNTEAFF.

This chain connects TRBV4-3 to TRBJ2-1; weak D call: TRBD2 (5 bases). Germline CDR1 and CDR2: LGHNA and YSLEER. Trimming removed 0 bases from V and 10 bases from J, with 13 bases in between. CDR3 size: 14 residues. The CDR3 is CASSQESRIAEQFF. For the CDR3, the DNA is TGCGCCAGCAGCCAAGAGTCTAGAATAGCGGAGCAGTTCTTC.

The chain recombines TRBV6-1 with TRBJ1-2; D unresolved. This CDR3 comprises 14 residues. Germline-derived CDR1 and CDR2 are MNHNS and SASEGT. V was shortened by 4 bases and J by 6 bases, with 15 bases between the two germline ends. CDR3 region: CASSGVFEPDGYTF. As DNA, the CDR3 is TGTGCCAGCAGTGGAGTGTTCGAGCCCGATGGCTACACCTTC.

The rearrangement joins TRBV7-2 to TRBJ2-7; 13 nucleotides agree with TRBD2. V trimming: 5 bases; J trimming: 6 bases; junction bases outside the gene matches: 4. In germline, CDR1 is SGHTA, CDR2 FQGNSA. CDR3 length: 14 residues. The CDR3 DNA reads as TGTGCCAGCAGCCCACTAGCGGGAGGGATCGAGCAGTACTTC. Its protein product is CASSPLAGGIEQYF.

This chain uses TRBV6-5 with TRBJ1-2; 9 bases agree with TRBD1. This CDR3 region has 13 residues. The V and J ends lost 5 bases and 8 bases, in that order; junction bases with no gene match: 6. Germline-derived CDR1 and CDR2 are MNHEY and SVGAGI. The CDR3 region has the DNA TGTGCCAGCAGTATACAGGGGGCGCGGGGCTACACCTTC. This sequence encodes CASSIQGARGYTF.

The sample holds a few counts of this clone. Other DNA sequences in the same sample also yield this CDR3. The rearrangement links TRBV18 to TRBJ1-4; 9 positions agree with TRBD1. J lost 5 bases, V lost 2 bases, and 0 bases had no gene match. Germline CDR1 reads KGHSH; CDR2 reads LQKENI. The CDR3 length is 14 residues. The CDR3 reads CASSPGTGNEKLFF. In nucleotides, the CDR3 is TGTGCCAGCTCACCAGGGACAGGGAATGAAAAACTGTTTTTT. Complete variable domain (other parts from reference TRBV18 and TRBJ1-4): NAGVMQNPRHLVRRRGQEARLRCSPMKGHSHVYWYRQLPEEGLKFMVYLQKENIIDESGMPKERFSAEFPKEGPSILRIQQVVRGDSAAYFCASSPGTGNEKLFFGSGTQLSVL.